This TCR beta chain was recorded in a study of cytomegalovirus exposure and HLA in healthy donors. The V gene's germline CDR1 is SGHVS and CDR2 FQNEAQ. This CDR3 contains 20 residues. Trimming removed 4 bases from V and 4 bases from J, with 26 bases in between. As concerns this clone: Its specificity is not known.

Study results and limitations: On later analysis, the bulk of CMV-associated TCR beta chains appeared to be HLA-restricted. Researchers had no immune exposure information except CMV serostatus available. Most TCR sequences were uncommon, yet certain public TCRs appeared in many donors.

It was with 60 Vbeta and 13 Jbeta primers that the PCR ran. The table came from immunoSEQ multiplex PCR; TCRdb's copy has only in-frame clones and leaves some out. Listed are over 90,000 clones; around 3.5% falls within the top ten. The sequencing sample was made of PBMCs. This chain links TRBV7-8 with TRBJ2-6; possibly TRBD2 for D (7 bases). This TCR came from a middle-aged man in good health and CMV-seronegative. The CDR3 region is CASSSRGGAGRNIGANVLTF. The CDR3 coding sequence is TGTGCCAGCAGCTCGAGAGGGGGGGCAGGGAGGAATATCGGGGCCAACGTCCTGACTTTC.